A selection of T cell receptor beta chains follows, all from one sample in a study of T-cell memory formation after mild COVID-19. One entry per CDR3 protein, called by TCRdb with MiXCR from the 5' RACE reads. The sample lists hundreds of thousands of distinct CDR3 sequences, around a quarter occurring once. Sequencing was performed on PBMCs or a T cell subset sorted from them (not recorded which). The receptors were sampled from an adult woman who had mild COVID-19 (a few samples of this study predate the infection). Cell type and time point are not known. Each CDR3 is given with its conserved first and last residue. The D gene is left open where the match is weak. Clone size, where shown, is once, few, many, or a class for clones that have expanded.

clone size,D gene,J gene,V gene,CDR3 protein
many,TRBD1,TRBJ1-6,TRBV19,CASTLGQGGSPLHF
few,NA,TRBJ2-7,TRBV9,CASSPWDAENYEQYF
NA,NA,TRBJ2-3,TRBV4-2,CASSQEDRHGDTQYF
NA,TRBD2,TRBJ2-1,TRBV12-3/TRBV12-4,CASSETGTTYNEQFF
NA,NA,TRBJ1-2,TRBV12-3/TRBV12-4,CASRRGSGYTF
few,NA,TRBJ1-1,TRBV5-1,CASSSQVEAFF
NA,NA,TRBJ2-3,TRBV6-1,CASTKGVGLDTSTDTQYF
many,TRBD2,TRBJ2-1,TRBV2,CASSEARGDAEQFF
few,NA,TRBJ2-7,TRBV3-1,CASSQDLLPGEQYF
NA,NA,TRBJ2-7,TRBV5-1,CASSLARGIGYEQYF
many,NA,TRBJ2-7,TRBV12-3/TRBV12-4,CASSPEFYEQYF
NA,TRBD1,TRBJ2-1,TRBV7-9,CASSFRQGGHNEQFF
NA,NA,TRBJ1-5,TRBV20-1,CSARRAGTQPQHF
few,NA,TRBJ1-2,TRBV20-1,CSAERSNYGYTF
NA,NA,TRBJ1-6,TRBV7-2,CASSSQTRGASPLHF
few,TRBD1,TRBJ2-3,TRBV7-6,CASSLRTGGAADTQYF
few,NA,TRBJ1-1,TRBV29-1,CSVTGGSGVNTEAFF
NA,TRBD1,TRBJ2-2,TRBV5-1,CASNGQGADGELFF
once,NA,NA,TRBV12-3/TRBV12-4,CASSPRPLGETQFF
few,TRBD2,TRBJ2-7,TRBV4-2,CASSQVGAGEQYF
NA,TRBD2,TRBJ2-1,TRBV27,CASGGGYYNEQFF
few,NA,TRBJ1-2,TRBV7-2,CASSSSLGYGYTF
NA,NA,TRBJ2-1,TRBV3-1,CASSQGRGPYNEQFF
NA,NA,TRBJ2-7,TRBV6-4,CAIPEGGRTLYEQYF
NA,NA,TRBJ2-3,TRBV5-1,CASSLVTGAYTDTQYF
NA,NA,TRBJ2-1,TRBV13,CASSLLDYNEQFF
NA,NA,TRBJ2-1,TRBV24-1,CATSGAKVRSEQFF
few,NA,TRBJ2-3,TRBV5-4,CASSSDRDPFTDTQYF
NA,TRBD1,TRBJ2-1,TRBV19,CASSIDLLHSGQGTVRLF